This T cell receptor beta chain came from a study of T cells after yellow fever vaccination. Study overall: It was SMART-Seq v4 Ultra Low Input that prepared the fractions with low cell numbers. Study conclusions and caveats: There was a small share of clonotypes that showed up in both the CD4 and CD8 compartments. Booster sampling recovered most clones from primary vaccination (under 97% CD4, 88% CD8).

MiXCR was run by TCRdb on the 5' RACE reads, yielding one entry per CDR3 protein. The sample contains around 67,000 distinct CDR3 sequences, roughly 6.9% of which appear only once. This clonotype was observed a handful of times. The antigen remains unidentified. V was pared by 1 base and J by 5 bases, with 15 bases between. Germline-derived CDR1 and CDR2 are MGHRA and YSYEKL. CDR3 size: 16 residues. The TCR originated in a man between 18 and 35 years old who received the YFV17D yellow fever vaccine. Material: CD8+ T cells sorted from PBMCs, obtained less than 6 days after the first yellow fever vaccination. This rearrangement joins TRBV4-1 to TRBJ1-5; D is possibly TRBD1 (6 bases). This CDR3 is CASSQGGGALYQPQHF. CDR3 in DNA: TGCGCCAGCAGCCAAGGTGGGGGGGCCTTATATCAGCCCCAGCATTTT.